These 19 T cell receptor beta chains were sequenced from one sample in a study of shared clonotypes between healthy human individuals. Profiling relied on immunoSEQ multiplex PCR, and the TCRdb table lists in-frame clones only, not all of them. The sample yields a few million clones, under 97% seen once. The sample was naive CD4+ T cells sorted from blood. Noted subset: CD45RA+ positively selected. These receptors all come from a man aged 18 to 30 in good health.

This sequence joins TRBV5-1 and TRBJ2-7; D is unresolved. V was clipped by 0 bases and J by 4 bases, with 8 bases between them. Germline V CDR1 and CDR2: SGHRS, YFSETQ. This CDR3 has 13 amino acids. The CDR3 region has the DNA TGCGCCAGCAGCTTGGAGCAGGTGTACGAGCAGTACTTC. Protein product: CASSLEQVYEQYF.

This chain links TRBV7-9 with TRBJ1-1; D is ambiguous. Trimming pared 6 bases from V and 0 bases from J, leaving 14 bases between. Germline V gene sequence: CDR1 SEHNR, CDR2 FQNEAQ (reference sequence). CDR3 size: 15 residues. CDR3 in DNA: TGTGCCAGCAGAGACGGCGGGCAGATGAACACTGAAGCTTTCTTT. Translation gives CASRDGGQMNTEAFF.

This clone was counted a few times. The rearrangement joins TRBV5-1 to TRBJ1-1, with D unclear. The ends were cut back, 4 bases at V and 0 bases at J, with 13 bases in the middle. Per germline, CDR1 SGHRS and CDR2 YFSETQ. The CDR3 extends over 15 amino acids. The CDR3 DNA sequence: TGCGCCAGCAGCGTGCTGGGATACATGAACACTGAAGCTTTCTTT. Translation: CASSVLGYMNTEAFF.

Here the CDR3 reads CASSQELGTPYNSPLHF. The CDR3 DNA follows: TGCGCCAGCAGCCAAGAATTAGGGACCCCCTATAATTCACCCCTCCACTTT. The genes are TRBV4-1 and TRBJ1-6, with D perhaps TRBD1 (5 bases). The CDR3 has 17 amino acids. With 0 bases removed from V and 2 bases from J, the gap between germline ends came to 11 bases. Germline values: CDR1 MGHRA, CDR2 YSYEKL.

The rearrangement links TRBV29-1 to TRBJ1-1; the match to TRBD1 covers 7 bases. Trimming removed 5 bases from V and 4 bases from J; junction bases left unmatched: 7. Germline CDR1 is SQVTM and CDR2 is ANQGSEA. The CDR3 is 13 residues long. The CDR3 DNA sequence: TGCAGCGTTCTGACAGGGAGGGTCACTGAAGCTTTCTTT. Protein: CSVLTGRVTEAFF. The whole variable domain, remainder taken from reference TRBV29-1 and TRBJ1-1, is SAVISQKPSRDICQRGTSLTIQCQVDSQVTMMFWYRQQPGQSLTLIATANQGSEATYESGFVIDKFPISRPNLTFSTLTVSNMSPEDSSIYLCSVLTGRVTEAFFGQGTRLTVV.

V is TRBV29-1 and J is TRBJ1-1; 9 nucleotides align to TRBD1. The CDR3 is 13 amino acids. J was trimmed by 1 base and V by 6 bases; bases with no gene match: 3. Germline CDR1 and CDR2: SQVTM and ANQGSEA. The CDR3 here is CSVDRGKNTEAFF. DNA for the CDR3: TGCAGCGTCGACAGGGGGAAGAACACTGAAGCTTTCTTT.

CDR3 amino acids: CASSPGSGLKGTEAFF. The CDR3 region has the DNA TGTGCCAGCTCACCCGGATCGGGTTTAAAGGGGACTGAAGCTTTCTTT. V is TRBV18 and J is TRBJ1-1, with D possibly being TRBD1 (5 bases). The germline V and J ends were trimmed by 3 bases and 5 bases, with 19 bases remaining between them. This CDR3 contains 16 residues. Looked up from germline, CDR1 is KGHSH and CDR2 is LQKENI.

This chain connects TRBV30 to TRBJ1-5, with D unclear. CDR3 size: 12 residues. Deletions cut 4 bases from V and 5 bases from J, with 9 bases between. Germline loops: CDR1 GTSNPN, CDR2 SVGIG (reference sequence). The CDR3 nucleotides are TGTGCCTGGATATCCGAGGATCAGCCCCAGCATTTT. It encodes CAWISEDQPQHF.

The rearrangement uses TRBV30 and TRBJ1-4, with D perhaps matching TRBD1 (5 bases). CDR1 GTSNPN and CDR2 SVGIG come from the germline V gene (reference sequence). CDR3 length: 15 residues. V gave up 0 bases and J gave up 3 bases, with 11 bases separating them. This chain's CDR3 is CAWSVGTLPNEKLFF. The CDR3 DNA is TGTGCCTGGAGTGTCGGGACCCTTCCTAATGAAAAACTGTTTTTT.

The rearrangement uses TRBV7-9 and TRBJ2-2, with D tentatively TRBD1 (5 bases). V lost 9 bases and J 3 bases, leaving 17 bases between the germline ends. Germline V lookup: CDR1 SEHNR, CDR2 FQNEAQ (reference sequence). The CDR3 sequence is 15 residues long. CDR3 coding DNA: TGTGCCAGACCCGTCGGCAGGGATTACACCGGGGAGCTGTTTTTT. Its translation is CARPVGRDYTGELFF.

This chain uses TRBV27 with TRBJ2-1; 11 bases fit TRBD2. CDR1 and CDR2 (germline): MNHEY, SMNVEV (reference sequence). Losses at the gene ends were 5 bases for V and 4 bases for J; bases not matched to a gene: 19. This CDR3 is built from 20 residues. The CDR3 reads CASSLYGGLAGGWGYNEQFF. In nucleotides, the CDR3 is TGTGCCAGCAGTCTATACGGCGGGCTAGCGGGAGGCTGGGGATACAATGAGCAGTTCTTC.

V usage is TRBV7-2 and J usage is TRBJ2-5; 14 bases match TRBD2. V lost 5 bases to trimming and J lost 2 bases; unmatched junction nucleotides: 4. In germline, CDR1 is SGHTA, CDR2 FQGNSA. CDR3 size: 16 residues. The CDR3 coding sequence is TGTGCCAGCAGCCGGACTAGCGGGAGGATTCAAGAGACCCAGTACTTC. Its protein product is CASSRTSGRIQETQYF. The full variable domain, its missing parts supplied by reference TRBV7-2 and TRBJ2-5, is GAGVSQSPSNKVTEKGKDVELRCDPISGHTALYWYRQSLGQGLEFLIYFQGNSAPDKSGLPSDRFSAERTGGSVSTLTIQRTQQEDSAVYLCASSRTSGRIQETQYFGPGTRLLVL.

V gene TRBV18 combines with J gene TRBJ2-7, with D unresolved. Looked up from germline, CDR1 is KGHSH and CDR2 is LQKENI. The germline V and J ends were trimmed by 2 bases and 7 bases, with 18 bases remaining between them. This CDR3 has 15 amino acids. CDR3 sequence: CASSPGNSELSEQYF. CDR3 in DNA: TGTGCCAGCTCACCAGGGAATTCAGAACTCTCGGAGCAGTACTTC.

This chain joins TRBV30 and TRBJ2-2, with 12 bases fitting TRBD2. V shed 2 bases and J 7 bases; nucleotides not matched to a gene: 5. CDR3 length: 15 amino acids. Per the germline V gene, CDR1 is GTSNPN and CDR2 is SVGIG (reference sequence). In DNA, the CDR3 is TGTGCCTGGAGTAGGCTAGCGGGAGGGAACGGGGAGCTGTTTTTT. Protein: CAWSRLAGGNGELFF. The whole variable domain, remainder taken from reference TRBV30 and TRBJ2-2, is SQTIHQWPATLVQPVGSPLSLECTVEGTSNPNLYWYRQAAGRGLQLLFYSVGIGQISSEVPQNLSASRPQDRQFILSSKKLLLSDSGFYLCAWSRLAGGNGELFFGEGSRLTVL.

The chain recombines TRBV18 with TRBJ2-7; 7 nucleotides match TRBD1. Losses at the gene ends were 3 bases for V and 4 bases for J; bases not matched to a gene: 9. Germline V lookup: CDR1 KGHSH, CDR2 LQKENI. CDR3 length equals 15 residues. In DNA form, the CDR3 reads TGTGCCAGCTCACCGACCGGGACAGCGGCGTACGAGCAGTACTTC. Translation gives CASSPTGTAAYEQYF.

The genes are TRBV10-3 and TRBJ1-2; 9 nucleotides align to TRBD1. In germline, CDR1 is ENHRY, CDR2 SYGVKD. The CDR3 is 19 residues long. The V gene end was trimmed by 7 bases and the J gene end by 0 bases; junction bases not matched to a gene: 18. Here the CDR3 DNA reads TGTGCCATCACCGAACACGGGACAGGGTTGGTCGGGGCTAACTATGGCTACACCTTC. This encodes CAITEHGTGLVGANYGYTF.

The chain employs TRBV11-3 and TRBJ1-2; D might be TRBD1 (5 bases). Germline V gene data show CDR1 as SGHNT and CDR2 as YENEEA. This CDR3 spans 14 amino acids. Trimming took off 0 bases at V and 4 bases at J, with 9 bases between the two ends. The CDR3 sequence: CASSLDRGSYGYTF. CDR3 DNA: TGTGCCAGCAGCTTAGATAGGGGCAGCTATGGCTACACCTTC.

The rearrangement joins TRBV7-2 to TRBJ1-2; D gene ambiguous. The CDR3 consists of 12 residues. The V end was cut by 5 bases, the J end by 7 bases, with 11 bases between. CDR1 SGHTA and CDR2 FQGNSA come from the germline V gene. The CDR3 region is CASSPLTGGYTF. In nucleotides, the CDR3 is TGTGCCAGCAGCCCTCTGACGGGTGGCTACACCTTC.

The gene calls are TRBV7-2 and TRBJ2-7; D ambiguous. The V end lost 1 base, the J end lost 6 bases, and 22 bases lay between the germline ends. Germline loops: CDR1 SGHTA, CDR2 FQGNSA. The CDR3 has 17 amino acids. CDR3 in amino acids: CASSLVFVALETVEQYF. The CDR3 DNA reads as TGTGCCAGCAGCTTAGTGTTCGTTGCGTTGGAGACGGTCGAGCAGTACTTC.